Following are 15 T cell receptor beta chains from one sample sequenced in a study of T cells after yellow fever vaccination. TCRdb re-called the 5' RACE reads with MiXCR, one entry per CDR3 protein. The table records approximately 120,000 distinct CDR3 sequences, 6% to 8% of them present only once. The specimen was CD4+ T cells sorted from PBMCs, collected 10 days after the first yellow fever vaccination. The receptor set was obtained from a man between 18 and 35 years old who received the YFV17D yellow fever vaccine.

The sample holds many counts of this clonotype. This chain uses TRBV19 with TRBJ2-3, with TRBD1 matching over 7 bases. The CDR3 is made up of 16 amino acids. The junction had 15 bases not matched to a gene; V was cut back by 5 bases and J by 7 bases. CDR1 is LNHDA, CDR2 SQIVND, per germline (reference sequence). The CDR3 region has the DNA TGTGCCAGTAGTCCCTCGCACAGGGGTATCGGTTATACGCAGTATTTT. It specifies CASSPSHRGIGYTQYF.

This clonotype was detected ten times or more. The chain couples TRBV18 to TRBJ1-4; D remains ambiguous. The V gene's germline CDR1 is KGHSH and CDR2 LQKENI. Trimming left V 2 bases short and J 4 bases short, with 2 bases between. The CDR3 sequence is 12 residues long. The CDR3 region has the DNA TGTGCCAGCTCACCAAGTAATGAAAAACTGTTTTTT. It encodes CASSPSNEKLFF.

This clonotype was picked up a small number of times. The genes are TRBV4-2 and TRBJ2-3; D is unclear. The CDR3 is 18 amino acids. Germline loops: CDR1 LGHNA, CDR2 YNFKEQ. The V end was cut by 0 bases, the J end by 0 bases, with 16 bases between. CDR3 nucleotides: TGTGCCAGCAGCCAAGATTCTACGGCTCGTGCTAGCACAGATACGCAGTATTTT. It codes for CASSQDSTARASTDTQYF.

This clonotype was detected many times. The CDR3 sequence: CANVDQRDTHNEQFF. DNA for the CDR3: TGTGCCAACGTGGACCAACGGGACACACACAATGAGCAGTTCTTC. The chain joins TRBV19 to TRBJ2-1; maybe TRBD1 (6 bases). The V gene's germline CDR1 is LNHDA and CDR2 SQIVND (reference sequence). The CDR3 length is 15 residues. Deletions cut 10 bases from V and 5 bases from J, with 21 bases between.

For this clonotype: This may be a read error, as it is one base from a much larger clone. The V and J genes are TRBV5-4 and TRBJ1-2; no reliable D call. The CDR3 totals 14 residues. Between the trimmed V and J ends, which lost 2 bases and 3 bases, there was a span of 11 bases. Germline lookup yields CDR1 SGHNT and CDR2 YYREEE (reference sequence). Here the CDR3 DNA reads TGTGCCAGCAGCTTCACGACGCCGGACTATGGCTACACCTTC. Protein sequence: CASSFTTPDYGYTF.

The sample holds many counts of this clonotype. The chain is built from TRBV10-3 and TRBJ2-6; perhaps D is TRBD1 or TRBD2 (5 bases each). Germline loops: CDR1 ENHRY, CDR2 SYGVKD. V was shortened by 6 bases and J by 1 base, with 16 bases between the two germline ends. The CDR3 totals 17 residues. The CDR3 spells CAISQPGRTSGANVLTF. CDR3 in DNA: TGTGCCATCAGCCAACCGGGACGGACATCTGGGGCCAACGTCCTGACTTTC.

Ten or more counts support this clonotype. The chain employs TRBV2 and TRBJ2-3; D not resolved. The germline V gene encodes CDR1 SNHLY and CDR2 FYNNEI. Trimming cost V 11 bases and J 2 bases, with 17 bases left between them. The CDR3 consists of 14 residues. CDR3 protein: CASNLVMLTDTQYF. CDR3 nucleotide sequence: TGTGCCTCCAACCTAGTTATGCTCACAGATACGCAGTATTTT. The entire variable domain, with the rest obtained from reference TRBV2 and TRBJ2-3, is as follows: EPEVTQTPSHQVTQMGQEVILRCVPISNHLYFYWYRQILGQKVEFLVSFYNNEISEKSEIFDDQFSVERPDGSNFTLKIRSTKLEDSAMYFCASNLVMLTDTQYFGPGTRLTVL.

This clonotype was found many times. The V call is TRBV4-3, the J call TRBJ1-5; TRBD1 might be the D (6 bases). This CDR3 region has 15 residues. Germline CDR1 LGHNA, CDR2 YSLEER. With 3 bases removed from V and 6 bases from J, the gap between germline ends came to 15 bases. CDR3 DNA: TGCGCCAGCAGCCAGGACAACAGGGATGGTCAGCCCCAGCATTTT. Its translation: CASSQDNRDGQPQHF.

In this sample, this clonotype turned up many times. Germline is not matched at one junction end, which may reflect a read error. The chain employs TRBV11-1 and TRBJ2-5; 12 bases agree with TRBD2. The CDR3 runs to 19 residues. The V gene's germline CDR1 is SGHAT and CDR2 FQDESV (reference sequence). The CDR3 spells CASSSPSGGAEVYQETQYF. CDR3 sequence (DNA): TGTGCCAGCAGCTCCCCTAGCGGGGGGGCCGAAGTGTACCAGGAGACCCAGTACTTC.

This clonotype was counted ten times or more. This chain uses TRBV12-3 or TRBV12-4 with TRBJ2-3; D unresolved. V was clipped by 2 bases and J by 2 bases, with 2 bases between them. This CDR3 spans 12 amino acids. The CDR3 DNA reads TGTGCCAGCAGTTTAATCACAGATACGCAGTATTTT. This codes for CASSLITDTQYF.

In its sample, this clonotype was seen a few times. The chain recombines TRBV5-6 with TRBJ2-7; tentative D call: TRBD1 (6 bases). Germline lookup yields CDR1 SGHDT and CDR2 YYEEEE. Trimming stripped 1 base from V and 4 bases from J, with 9 bases between. The CDR3 is made up of 13 amino acids. CDR3 sequence: CASSLRDKYEQYV. Here the CDR3 DNA reads TGTGCCAGCAGCTTGAGGGACAAATACGAGCAGTACGTC.

This clonotype appeared a few times. The rearrangement joins TRBV4-3 to TRBJ1-2; TRBD1 is a possible D gene (5 bases). There are 14 residues in the CDR3. In germline, CDR1 is LGHNA, CDR2 YSLEER. The ends were cut back, 0 bases at V and 4 bases at J, with 9 bases in the middle. The CDR3 here is CASSQDNRIYGYTF. In nucleotides, the CDR3 is TGCGCCAGCAGCCAAGACAACAGGATCTATGGCTACACCTTC.

This clonotype turned up a few times. The V and J genes are TRBV4-3 and TRBJ2-2, with TRBD1 identical over 8 bases. The V gene end was trimmed by 0 bases and the J gene end by 6 bases; junction bases not matched to a gene: 15. The CDR3 has 19 residues. Germline V lookup: CDR1 LGHNA, CDR2 YSLEER. This CDR3 is CASSQEWTGSFSSAGELFF. The CDR3 DNA sequence: TGCGCCAGCAGCCAAGAGTGGACAGGGTCTTTTTCCTCGGCCGGGGAGCTGTTTTTT.

This clonotype has a count of ten or more. The genes are TRBV19 and TRBJ2-3, with 7 bases that match TRBD1. The junction had 9 bases not matched to a gene; V was cut back by 5 bases and J by 4 bases. The CDR3 is made up of 15 amino acids. CDR1 LNHDA and CDR2 SQIVND come from the germline V gene (reference sequence). CDR3 nucleotide sequence: TGTGCCAGTAGTGCCCGGGACAGCTCGGCAGATACGCAGTATTTT. It translates to CASSARDSSADTQYF.

This clonotype was seen ten or more times. V usage is TRBV5-1 and J usage is TRBJ2-7; perhaps TRBD2 as D (6 bases). The CDR3 length is 20 residues. Trimming removed 0 bases at V and 1 base at J, with 26 bases between. Germline CDR1 is SGHRS and CDR2 is YFSETQ. The CDR3 protein is CASSLDGSKVIGGRSYEQYF. The DNA for the CDR3 is TGCGCCAGCAGCTTGGACGGGTCTAAGGTAATAGGAGGGAGATCCTACGAGCAGTACTTC.